This passage covers 22 T cell receptor beta chains from one sample sequenced in a study of cytomegalovirus exposure and HLA in healthy donors. In the PCR, 60 Vbeta and 13 Jbeta primers were used. TCRdb's table, derived via immunoSEQ multiplex PCR, lists solely in-frame clones and lacks some. The sample carries roughly 81,000 clones, more than 60% recorded once. Specimen: PBMCs. All receptors come from a boy between 10 and 17 years old in good health and CMV-seronegative.

V and J are TRBV5-4 and TRBJ1-2; 8 nucleotides align to TRBD1. The V segment lost 5 bases and the J segment 5 bases; nucleotides outside the gene matches: 8. Germline CDR1 and CDR2: SGHNT and YYREEE (reference sequence). This CDR3 is 14 amino acids long. The CDR3 DNA reads TGTGCCAGCAGTTCTGCAGGGGGCGGGTATGGCTACACCTTC. Translating gives CASSSAGGGYGYTF.

The CDR3 region has the DNA TGTGCCAGCAGCTTGCGGGGACTAGCAGGAGAAGACGAGCAGTACTTC. Translation: CASSLRGLAGEDEQYF. V usage is TRBV5-6 and J usage is TRBJ2-7; 9 bases map to TRBD2. Germline V lookup: CDR1 SGHDT, CDR2 YYEEEE. The CDR3 spans 16 residues. V was clipped by 1 base and J by 5 bases; unmatched bases: 10.

This clone was observed once. The rearrangement links TRBV7-2 to TRBJ2-3; 10 positions agree with TRBD2. Germline loops: CDR1 SGHTA, CDR2 FQGNSA. The CDR3 runs to 15 residues. V gave up 5 bases and J gave up 6 bases; unmatched junction bases: 8. CDR3 bases: TGTGCCAGCAGCGCAAATAGCGGGAGGAGGGATACGCAGTATTTT. This codes for CASSANSGRRDTQYF.

The V gene is TRBV7-9, the J gene TRBJ2-3; D is unclear. The V and J ends lost 6 bases and 1 base respectively, with 8 bases between them. The CDR3 is made up of 13 amino acids. Germline loops: CDR1 SEHNR, CDR2 FQNEAQ (reference sequence). The CDR3, as DNA: TGTGCCAGCAGTCCCCCCGGCACAGATACGCAGTATTTT. It specifies CASSPPGTDTQYF.

The V and J genes are TRBV12-5 and TRBJ2-6; D unresolved. This CDR3 is built from 13 residues. Per the germline V gene, CDR1 is LGHNT and CDR2 is FRNRAP. V was pared by 5 bases and J by 4 bases, with 6 bases between. The chain's CDR3 is CASGLRGANVLTF. CDR3 in DNA: TGTGCTAGTGGTCTCAGAGGGGCCAACGTCCTGACTTTC.

V gene TRBV6-4 combines with J gene TRBJ2-5; 8 bases are a match to TRBD1. Germline V CDR1 and CDR2: MRHNA, SNTAGT. V was pared by 7 bases and J by 4 bases, with 8 bases of the junction left unmatched. This CDR3 has 14 amino acids. The CDR3 coding sequence is TGTGCCAGCACCGTCCAGGGGGCAAGAGAGACCCAGTACTTC. This translates into CASTVQGARETQYF.

The chain has TRBV27 and TRBJ2-3; D is perhaps TRBD1 (6 bases). The CDR3 consists of 14 residues. The germline V gene encodes CDR1 MNHEY and CDR2 SMNVEV (reference sequence). Trimming stripped 6 bases from V and 2 bases from J, with 12 bases between. The CDR3 DNA is TGTGCCAGCAGCTCCGGACAGATCACAGATACGCAGTATTTT. Protein: CASSSGQITDTQYF.

The chain combines TRBV30 with TRBJ1-5; D possibly corresponds to TRBD1 (5 bases). Between the trimmed V and J ends, which lost 0 bases and 7 bases, there was a span of 13 bases. This CDR3 contains 14 residues. Germline CDR1 GTSNPN, CDR2 SVGIG (reference sequence). CDR3 bases: TGTGCCTGGAGTGTACCCAGGGAATGGCAGCCCCAGCATTTT. Its protein is CAWSVPREWQPQHF.

The chain combines TRBV15 with TRBJ1-1; TRBD1 is a possible D gene (5 bases). This CDR3 region has 12 residues. V was clipped by 4 bases and J by 10 bases, with 13 bases between them. CDR1 LNHNV and CDR2 YYDKDF come from the germline V gene (reference sequence). The CDR3 sequence is CATSKAQGLAFF. CDR3 DNA sequence: TGTGCCACCAGCAAAGCCCAGGGTCTAGCTTTCTTT.

The table lists this clone with a few counts. V and J are TRBV6-5 and TRBJ1-5; D gene unclear. Trimming took 2 bases from V and 4 from J, leaving 15 bases between them. Germline V gives CDR1 MNHEY, CDR2 SVGAGI. The CDR3 has 16 residues. The CDR3 DNA reads as TGTGCCAGCAGTTACGGAGGTCCCCAAAGGAATCAGCCCCAGCATTTT. It is translated as CASSYGGPQRNQPQHF.

V is TRBV9 and J is TRBJ2-5; a weak D match, TRBD1 (6 bases). This CDR3 comprises 15 residues. Germline V CDR1 and CDR2: SGDLS, YYNGEE. V was trimmed by 3 bases and J by 4 bases, leaving 16 bases between them. CDR3 amino acids: CASSDRDRETETQYF. The CDR3 DNA sequence: TGTGCCAGCAGCGACAGGGATAGGGAAACAGAGACCCAGTACTTC. The full variable domain, in which reference TRBV9 and TRBJ2-5 provide the parts outside the CDR3, is DSGVTQTPKHLITATGQRVTLRCSPRSGDLSVYWYQQSLDQGLQFLIQYYNGEERAKGNILERFSAQQFPDLHSELNLSSLELGDSALYFCASSDRDRETETQYFGPGTRLLVL.

The chain carries TRBV5-6 and TRBJ1-1; D unclear. The V gene lost 5 bases and the J gene lost 0 bases, with 8 bases spanning the gap. This CDR3 region has 13 residues. Germline V gene lookup returns CDR1 SGHDT and CDR2 YYEEEE. The CDR3 loop reads CASSPAVNTEAFF. CDR3 DNA sequence: TGTGCCAGCAGTCCGGCGGTGAACACTGAAGCTTTCTTT. The whole variable domain, remainder taken from reference TRBV5-6 and TRBJ1-1, is DAGVTQSPTHLIKTRGQQVTLRCSPKSGHDTVSWYQQALGQGPQFIFQYYEEEERQRGNFPDRFSGHQFPNYSSELNVNALLLGDSALYLCASSPAVNTEAFFGQGTRLTVV.

The CDR3 sequence: CSASERESAYF. Written as DNA, the CDR3 is TGCAGTGCTAGCGAAAGGGAGTCAGCCTACTTC. This chain uses TRBV20-1 with TRBJ2-4; the D gene is possibly TRBD2 (5 bases). The CDR3 covers 11 residues. V dropped 3 bases and J dropped 16 bases, with 16 bases sitting between them. Germline V CDR1 and CDR2: DFQATT, SNEGSKA (reference sequence).

The V call is TRBV6-1, the J call TRBJ1-4; D is unresolved. The germline V gene encodes CDR1 MNHNS and CDR2 SASEGT. Between the trimmed V and J ends, which lost 6 bases and 6 bases, there was a span of 14 bases. CDR3 size: 14 residues. CDR3 DNA: TGTGCCAGCAGCGTATCTATGTTCGATGAAAAACTGTTTTTT. Encoded protein: CASSVSMFDEKLFF.

This clone was picked up one time. The V call is TRBV6-5, the J call TRBJ1-1; TRBD1 agrees at 10 bases. This CDR3 region has 15 residues. Germline V gives CDR1 MNHEY, CDR2 SVGAGI. The V segment lost 2 bases and the J segment 1 base; nucleotides outside the gene matches: 1. The CDR3 protein is CASSYRQGANTEAFF. Written as DNA, the CDR3 is TGTGCCAGCAGTTACAGACAGGGGGCGAACACTGAAGCTTTCTTT.

V and J are TRBV9 and TRBJ2-6; D is possibly TRBD2 (6 bases). V lost 3 bases and J 7 bases, leaving 11 bases between the germline ends. Germline V gene lookup returns CDR1 SGDLS and CDR2 YYNGEE. The CDR3 is 14 residues long. CDR3 in amino acids: CASSAWREANVLTF. CDR3 in DNA: TGTGCCAGCAGCGCATGGCGGGAAGCCAACGTCCTGACTTTC.

The V call is TRBV6-1, the J call TRBJ2-1; weak D call: TRBD1 (6 bases). Between the trimmed V and J ends, which lost 7 bases and 6 bases, there was a span of 13 bases. The CDR3 contains 13 residues. The germline CDR1 and CDR2 sequences are MNHNS and SASEGT. CDR3 DNA sequence: TGTGCCAGCAAGGCAGGGGCCCCCAATGAGCAGTTCTTC. It yields the protein CASKAGAPNEQFF.

The chain links TRBV28 to TRBJ1-5; 11 nucleotides align to TRBD1. The CDR3 contains 15 residues. Germline V CDR1 and CDR2: MDHEN, SYDVKM. Trimming cost V 2 bases and J 7 bases; bases outside gene matches: 4. The CDR3: CASSLGTGGGQPQHF. DNA of the CDR3: TGTGCCAGCAGTTTAGGGACAGGGGGAGGCCAGCCCCAGCATTTT. The full variable domain, completed using reference TRBV28 and TRBJ1-5, is DVKVTQSSRYLVKRTGEKVFLECVQDMDHENMFWYRQDPGLGLRLIYFSYDVKMKEKGDIPEGYSVSREKKERFSLILESASTNQTSMYLCASSLGTGGGQPQHFGDGTRLSIL.

This clone has a handful of counts. The chain uses TRBV29-1 and TRBJ2-7; D is possibly TRBD1 (6 bases). Trimming removed 2 bases at V and 4 bases at J, with 9 bases between. This CDR3 comprises 12 residues. Germline CDR1 SQVTM, CDR2 ANQGSEA. The CDR3 region is CSVETGRYEQYF. The DNA for the CDR3 is TGCAGCGTTGAAACAGGGAGATACGAGCAGTACTTC.

The genes are TRBV6-5 and TRBJ2-3; tentative D call: TRBD2 (6 bases). V lost 0 bases to trimming and J lost 5 bases, with 12 bases between them. CDR1 and CDR2 from the germline V gene are MNHEY and SVGAGI. The CDR3 is 15 residues long. CDR3: CASSYSRRGGDTQYF. The CDR3, as DNA: TGTGCCAGCAGTTACTCGCGGCGGGGTGGAGATACGCAGTATTTT.

V gene TRBV14 combines with J gene TRBJ2-7; no clear D. There are 12 residues in the CDR3. V gave up 2 bases and J gave up 3 bases, with 5 bases separating them. Germline assignment: CDR1 SGHDN and CDR2 FVKESK. The CDR3 reads CASSQSLYEQYF. The CDR3 DNA follows: TGTGCCAGCAGCCAAAGCCTCTACGAGCAGTACTTC.

The chain employs TRBV29-1 and TRBJ2-1; no reliable D call. In germline, CDR1 is SQVTM, CDR2 ANQGSEA. V lost 3 bases to trimming and J lost 3 bases, with 18 bases between them. The CDR3 contains 16 residues. CDR3 DNA sequence: TGCAGCGTTGAGGAGTCGAGAGCTTTTTTCTACAATGAGCAGTTCTTC. Its translation is CSVEESRAFFYNEQFF.